This note documents a single T cell receptor (beta chain) sequence. The target antigen is unknown. The record originates from a study of shared clonotypes between healthy human individuals. Researchers ran the assay at a deep level. Sequencing used immunoSEQ multiplex PCR; TCRdb keeps in-frame clones, though not all of them. The sample lists about 2 million clones; 85% to 95% were seen once. CDR1 and CDR2 (germline): SGHDT, YYEEEE. Trimming stripped 3 bases from V and 5 bases from J, with 6 bases between. This CDR3 is 11 amino acids long. The naive CD8 fraction comprised CD45RO-negative cells positively selected for CCR7 and excluded terminally differentiated effector memory CD45RA+ cells. Study results and caveats: On the whole, naive subsets had larger estimated richness than memory subsets had.

This sequence originates from a man between 18 and 35 years old in good health. The specimen was naive CD8+ T cells sorted from blood. The genes are TRBV5-6 and TRBJ2-7; D is ambiguous. The CDR3 nucleotides read TGTGCCAGCAGCTCCGCCCACGAGCAGTACTTC. The encoded protein is CASSSAHEQYF.